What follows is one TCR beta chain and its context. The antigen is unknown. Data came from immunoSEQ multiplex PCR; TCRdb stores just in-frame clones and leaves some out. The data contain 90,000 to 130,000 clones, around 91% of them singletons. Deletions cut 0 bases from V and 1 base from J, with 16 bases between. The CDR3 runs to 17 residues. Germline CDR1 and CDR2: SQVTM and ANQGSEA. The sample belongs to a study of Tregs in tolerant kidney transplant recipients. Study-level points and caveats: The most relevant donor-specific Treg TCRbeta repertoire apparently came from expansion with activated donor B cells.

The origin of this receptor is a human donor who received a combined kidney and bone marrow transplant. This chain links TRBV29-1 with TRBJ2-1; D is perhaps TRBD1 (6 bases). The sequencing here drew on CD4+ T cells from blood, taken before the transplant. CDR3 coding DNA: TGCAGCGTTGAAGATGGGTTTAGGGGGTTATCCTACAATGAGCAGTTCTTC. Amino acids: CSVEDGFRGLSYNEQFF.